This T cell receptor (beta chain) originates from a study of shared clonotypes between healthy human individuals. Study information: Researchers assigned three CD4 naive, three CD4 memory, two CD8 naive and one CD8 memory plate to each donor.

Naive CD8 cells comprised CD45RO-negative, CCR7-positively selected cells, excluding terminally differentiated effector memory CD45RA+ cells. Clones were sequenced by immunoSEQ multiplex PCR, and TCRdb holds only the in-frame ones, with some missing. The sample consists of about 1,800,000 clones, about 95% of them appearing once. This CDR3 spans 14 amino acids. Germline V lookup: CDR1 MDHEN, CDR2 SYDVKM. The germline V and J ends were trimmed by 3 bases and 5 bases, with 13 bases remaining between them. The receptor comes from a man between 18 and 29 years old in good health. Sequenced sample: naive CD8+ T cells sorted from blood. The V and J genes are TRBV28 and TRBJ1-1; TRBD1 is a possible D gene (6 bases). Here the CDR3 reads CASSFPTQGTEAFF. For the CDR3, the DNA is TGTGCCAGCAGTTTTCCGACTCAGGGGACTGAAGCTTTCTTT.